This section outlines one TCR beta chain sequence together with its context. Its antigen is not known. The CDR3 covers 12 residues. V lost 5 bases and J 5 bases, leaving 9 bases between the germline ends. CDR1 and CDR2 (germline): MNHNS, SASEGT. The primer mix had 60 Vbeta and 13 Jbeta primers. Here immunoSEQ multiplex PCR was the method, and the copy in TCRdb shows in-frame clones only, minus some. Its table records tens of thousands of clones. The data stem from a study of cytomegalovirus exposure and HLA in healthy donors. General study findings and limits: For most TCR beta V segments, an earlier analysis put the productive rate at about 90% or about 30% of the time. The study flagged around 160 TCR beta chains as cytomegalovirus-associated.

The TCR was taken from a girl aged 10-17 years in good health and CMV-seropositive. The sequenced sample was PBMCs. The chain employs TRBV6-1 and TRBJ2-5; D gene unclear. CDR3 region: CASSWMEETQYF. The CDR3 DNA sequence: TGTGCCAGCAGTTGGATGGAGGAGACCCAGTACTTC.